This record covers a single TCR beta chain. These data belong to a study of T cells in narcolepsy. Sequencing was performed with immunoSEQ multiplex PCR; in TCRdb, only in-frame clones are kept and a portion is missing. The sample contains 11,000 or so clones, 94% of which appear only once. Germline V gene data show CDR1 as SQVTM and CDR2 as ANQGSEA. The CDR3 is made up of 11 amino acids. V lost 7 bases to trimming and J lost 5 bases, with 9 bases between them. The sample was CD45RA- memory CD4+ T cells from PBMCs. The V gene is TRBV29-1, the J gene TRBJ2-1; D is unclear. This receptor was identified in a human donor with narcolepsy. The CDR3 bases are TGCAGCGGATCCGGACACAATGAGCAGTTCTTC. Its protein product is CSGSGHNEQFF.